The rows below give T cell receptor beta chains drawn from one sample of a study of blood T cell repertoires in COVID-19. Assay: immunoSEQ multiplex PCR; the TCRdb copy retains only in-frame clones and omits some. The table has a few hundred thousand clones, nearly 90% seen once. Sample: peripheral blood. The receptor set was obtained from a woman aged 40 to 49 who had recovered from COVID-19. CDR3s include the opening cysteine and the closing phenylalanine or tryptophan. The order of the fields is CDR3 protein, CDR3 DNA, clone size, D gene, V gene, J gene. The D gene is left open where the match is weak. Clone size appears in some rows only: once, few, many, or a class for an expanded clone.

CDR3aa: CAWSRQGADTQYF
CDR3nt: TGTGCCTGGAGTCGACAGGGGGCAGATACGCAGTATTTT
abundance: -
d_gene: TRBD1
v_gene: TRBV30
j_gene: TRBJ2-3

CDR3aa: CASSLVSGGELFF
CDR3nt: TGTGCCAGCAGCTTAGTATCGGGCGGGGAGCTGTTTTTT
abundance: -
d_gene: -
v_gene: TRBV11-3
j_gene: TRBJ2-2

CDR3aa: CASSTTVFSEQYF
CDR3nt: TGTGCCAGCAGCACCACGGTTTTTAGCGAGCAGTACTTC
abundance: -
d_gene: -
v_gene: TRBV6-5
j_gene: TRBJ2-7

CDR3aa: CASSRTGAGELFF
CDR3nt: TGTGCCAGCAGCCGGACAGGCGCCGGGGAGCTGTTTTTT
abundance: -
d_gene: TRBD1
v_gene: TRBV7-9
j_gene: TRBJ2-2

CDR3aa: CASSIGLAGAEGTGELFF
CDR3nt: TGTGCCAGTAGTATAGGACTAGCGGGAGCCGAGGGCACCGGGGAGCTGTTTTTT
abundance: -
d_gene: TRBD2
v_gene: TRBV19
j_gene: TRBJ2-2

CDR3aa: CASSQDDRVLPPGELFF
CDR3nt: TGCGCCAGCAGCCAAGATGACCGGGTCCTACCACCCGGGGAGCTGTTTTTT
abundance: -
d_gene: -
v_gene: TRBV4-3
j_gene: TRBJ2-2

CDR3aa: CASSQDSNQPQHF
CDR3nt: TGTGCCAGCTCGCAGGATAGCAATCAGCCCCAGCATTTT
abundance: once
d_gene: -
v_gene: TRBV18
j_gene: TRBJ1-5

CDR3aa: CASSPTDRDGYTF
CDR3nt: TGTGCCAGCTCACCGACGGACAGGGATGGCTACACCTTC
abundance: -
d_gene: TRBD1
v_gene: TRBV18
j_gene: TRBJ1-2

CDR3aa: CASSLGSRYHATF
CDR3nt: TGTGCCAGCAGCTTAGGGAGTCGGTATCATGCCACCTTC
abundance: -
d_gene: -
v_gene: TRBV7-2
j_gene: TRBJ1-2

CDR3aa: CASSSRIEQGDTQYF
CDR3nt: TGTGCCAGCAGCTCACGAATCGAACAGGGAGATACGCAGTATTTT
abundance: -
d_gene: -
v_gene: TRBV5-4
j_gene: TRBJ2-3

CDR3aa: CAWGGDGGLGLHF
CDR3nt: TGTGCCTGGGGTGGAGATGGGGGCCTCGGGCTCCACTTT
abundance: -
d_gene: -
v_gene: TRBV30
j_gene: TRBJ1-6

CDR3aa: CASSLGAGLDFF
CDR3nt: TGTGCCAGCAGCTTGGGGGCGGGCTTGGATTTCTTT
abundance: -
d_gene: -
v_gene: TRBV5-6
j_gene: TRBJ1-1

CDR3aa: CASSLDGGTSGNTIYF
CDR3nt: TGTGCCAGCAGCTTAGACGGCGGGACCTCTGGAAACACCATATATTTT
abundance: -
d_gene: -
v_gene: TRBV11-3
j_gene: TRBJ1-3

CDR3aa: CASSSEDYNSPLHF
CDR3nt: TGTGCCAGCAGTTCAGAGGACTATAATTCACCCCTCCACTTT
abundance: -
d_gene: -
v_gene: TRBV6-5
j_gene: TRBJ1-6

CDR3aa: CASSHILAGSGEDTQYF
CDR3nt: TGTGCCAGCAGCCATATACTAGCCGGGTCGGGGGAAGATACGCAGTATTTT
abundance: -
d_gene: -
v_gene: TRBV7-6
j_gene: TRBJ2-3

CDR3aa: CASSQQDRGGYGYTF
CDR3nt: TGTGCCAGCAGCCAACAGGACAGGGGTGGCTATGGCTACACCTTC
abundance: -
d_gene: TRBD1
v_gene: TRBV3-1/TRBV3-2
j_gene: TRBJ1-2

CDR3aa: CASSLDLERGYTF
CDR3nt: TGCGCCAGCAGCTTGGACCTTGAACGGGGCTACACCTTC
abundance: once
d_gene: -
v_gene: TRBV5-1
j_gene: TRBJ1-2

CDR3aa: CASSERSGGVGTDTQYF
CDR3nt: TGTGCCAGCAGTGAGCGATCTGGCGGGGTTGGCACAGATACGCAGTATTTT
abundance: -
d_gene: -
v_gene: TRBV6-1
j_gene: TRBJ2-3

CDR3aa: CASSPPVSGRTDTQYF
CDR3nt: TGTGCCAGCAGCCCCCCGGTTAGCGGGCGCACAGATACGCAGTATTTT
abundance: few
d_gene: TRBD2
v_gene: TRBV7-9
j_gene: TRBJ2-3

CDR3aa: CASSISQGSTDTQYF
CDR3nt: TGTGCCAGTAGTATCTCGCAGGGTAGCACAGATACGCAGTATTTT
abundance: -
d_gene: -
v_gene: TRBV19
j_gene: TRBJ2-3

CDR3aa: CASSATGTSTDTQYF
CDR3nt: TGTGCCAGCAGCGCGACAGGGACCAGCACAGATACGCAGTATTTT
abundance: -
d_gene: TRBD1
v_gene: TRBV9
j_gene: TRBJ2-3

CDR3aa: CASSLASGRETQYF
CDR3nt: TGCGCCAGCAGCTTGGCTAGCGGGAGAGAGACCCAGTACTTC
abundance: -
d_gene: TRBD2
v_gene: TRBV5-1
j_gene: TRBJ2-5

CDR3aa: CASRQQGAGLSGYTF
CDR3nt: TGTGCCAGCAGGCAACAGGGGGCAGGCCTTAGCGGCTACACCTTC
abundance: -
d_gene: TRBD1
v_gene: TRBV6-5
j_gene: TRBJ1-2

CDR3aa: CATSSTGDREINEQFF
CDR3nt: TGTGCCACCAGCAGTACGGGGGACAGGGAGATTAACGAGCAGTTCTTC
abundance: -
d_gene: TRBD1
v_gene: TRBV15
j_gene: TRBJ2-1

CDR3aa: CAWSSTGNTEAFF
CDR3nt: TGTGCCTGGAGTTCGACAGGGAACACTGAAGCTTTCTTT
abundance: -
d_gene: -
v_gene: TRBV30
j_gene: TRBJ1-1

CDR3aa: CAWVPRIWRGDPDTQYF
CDR3nt: TGTGCCTGGGTCCCAAGAATCTGGCGGGGGGATCCAGATACGCAGTATTTT
abundance: -
d_gene: TRBD2
v_gene: TRBV30
j_gene: TRBJ2-3

CDR3aa: CASRTGSSYNSPLHF
CDR3nt: TGTGCCAGCCGGACGGGAAGCTCCTATAATTCACCCCTCCACTTT
abundance: -
d_gene: -
v_gene: TRBV28
j_gene: TRBJ1-6

CDR3aa: CAQARTSTDTQYF
CDR3nt: TGTGCCCAAGCACGAACTAGCACAGATACGCAGTATTTT
abundance: few
d_gene: -
v_gene: TRBV27
j_gene: TRBJ2-3

CDR3aa: CASSLDSLNTEAFF
CDR3nt: TGCGCCAGCAGCCTTGACAGCTTGAACACTGAAGCTTTCTTT
abundance: -
d_gene: -
v_gene: TRBV5-1
j_gene: TRBJ1-1

CDR3aa: CASSSTGAQGEKLFF
CDR3nt: TGTGCCAGCAGCTCGACAGGGGCGCAAGGAGAAAAACTGTTTTTT
abundance: -
d_gene: TRBD1
v_gene: TRBV7-3
j_gene: TRBJ1-4

CDR3aa: CASSLETGGAGYGYTF
CDR3nt: TGTGCCAGCAGCTTAGAAACAGGGGGCGCCGGCTATGGCTACACCTTC
abundance: -
d_gene: TRBD1
v_gene: TRBV7-9
j_gene: TRBJ1-2

CDR3aa: CASRAGGGTGELFF
CDR3nt: TGTGCCAGCAGAGCGGGGGGGGGCACCGGGGAGCTGTTTTTT
abundance: -
d_gene: TRBD2
v_gene: TRBV3-1/TRBV3-2
j_gene: TRBJ2-2

CDR3aa: CASSPNGINYGYTF
CDR3nt: TGCGCCAGCAGTCCGAACGGGATTAACTATGGCTACACCTTC
abundance: -
d_gene: -
v_gene: TRBV10-1
j_gene: TRBJ1-2

CDR3aa: CASSAREGLGAFF
CDR3nt: TGTGCCAGCAGTGCCCGCGAGGGTTTAGGGGCTTTCTTT
abundance: once
d_gene: -
v_gene: TRBV12-3/TRBV12-4
j_gene: TRBJ1-1

CDR3aa: CASNSGGLGNQPQHF
CDR3nt: TGTGCCAGCAACTCCGGGGGACTCGGCAATCAGCCCCAGCATTTT
abundance: -
d_gene: -
v_gene: TRBV5-5
j_gene: TRBJ1-5

CDR3aa: CASSLKFFGSGNTIYF
CDR3nt: TGTGCCAGCAGCTTAAAATTCTTCGGCTCTGGAAACACCATATATTTT
abundance: -
d_gene: -
v_gene: TRBV7-9
j_gene: TRBJ1-3

CDR3aa: CASSLVTGGPDTQYF
CDR3nt: TGTGCCAGCAGCCTTGTAACGGGGGGGCCAGATACGCAGTATTTT
abundance: -
d_gene: TRBD2
v_gene: TRBV5-4
j_gene: TRBJ2-3

CDR3aa: CASSRQGSYEQYF
CDR3nt: TGTGCCAGCAGCCGACAGGGATCCTACGAGCAGTACTTC
abundance: -
d_gene: TRBD1
v_gene: TRBV6-2/TRBV6-3
j_gene: TRBJ2-7

CDR3aa: CASSLLGTATNEKLFF
CDR3nt: TGTGCCAGCAGCCTACTTGGGACAGCAACTAATGAAAAACTGTTTTTT
abundance: -
d_gene: TRBD1
v_gene: TRBV5-6
j_gene: TRBJ1-4

CDR3aa: CASSPLRDRGPAFF
CDR3nt: TGTGCCAGCAGCCCCCTCCGCGACAGGGGACCGGCTTTCTTT
abundance: -
d_gene: TRBD1
v_gene: TRBV11-2
j_gene: TRBJ1-1

CDR3aa: CSEGLAAADTQYF
CDR3nt: TGCAGCGAAGGACTAGCGGCGGCAGATACGCAGTATTTT
abundance: once
d_gene: TRBD2
v_gene: TRBV29-1
j_gene: TRBJ2-3

CDR3aa: CASSNRQGLEKLFF
CDR3nt: TGTGCCAGCAGCAATAGACAGGGGTTGGAAAAACTGTTTTTT
abundance: once
d_gene: TRBD1
v_gene: TRBV7-2
j_gene: TRBJ1-4

CDR3aa: CAWSVLGDGGNNQPQHF
CDR3nt: TGTGCCTGGAGTGTCCTGGGGGATGGGGGGAACAATCAGCCCCAGCATTTT
abundance: -
d_gene: -
v_gene: TRBV30
j_gene: TRBJ1-5

CDR3aa: CASGWSRTGELFF
CDR3nt: TGTGCTAGTGGCTGGAGTAGGACCGGGGAGCTGTTTTTT
abundance: -
d_gene: -
v_gene: TRBV12-5
j_gene: TRBJ2-2

CDR3aa: CASSQQPSGRILAGGPADTQYF
CDR3nt: TGCGCCAGCAGCCAGCAACCTAGCGGGAGGATCCTAGCGGGGGGGCCCGCAGATACGCAGTATTTT
abundance: -
d_gene: TRBD2
v_gene: TRBV4-3
j_gene: TRBJ2-3

CDR3aa: CASSAQGAGDYTF
CDR3nt: TGTGCCAGCAGTGCTCAGGGGGCAGGGGACTACACCTTC
abundance: -
d_gene: TRBD1
v_gene: TRBV25-1
j_gene: TRBJ1-2

CDR3aa: CASSFGTFRSGNTIYF
CDR3nt: TGTGCCAGCAGTTTCGGTACGTTCCGCTCTGGAAACACCATATATTTT
abundance: -
d_gene: -
v_gene: TRBV28
j_gene: TRBJ1-3

CDR3aa: CASGGSTYGYTF
CDR3nt: TGTGCCAGTGGGGGGAGTACCTATGGCTACACCTTC
abundance: -
d_gene: -
v_gene: TRBV19
j_gene: TRBJ1-2

CDR3aa: CAHGGGGRETQYF
CDR3nt: TGTGCCCACGGGGGAGGCGGGAGAGAGACCCAGTACTTC
abundance: -
d_gene: TRBD2
v_gene: TRBV7-9
j_gene: TRBJ2-5

CDR3aa: CASSNFGGGDTQYF
CDR3nt: TGTGCCAGCAGCAATTTTGGGGGCGGGGATACGCAGTATTTT
abundance: -
d_gene: -
v_gene: TRBV7-6
j_gene: TRBJ2-3

CDR3aa: CASSGTGSQPQHF
CDR3nt: TGTGCCAGCAGCGGGACAGGGAGTCAGCCCCAGCATTTT
abundance: -
d_gene: TRBD1
v_gene: TRBV9
j_gene: TRBJ1-5

CDR3aa: CASSLEGTSGRETQYF
CDR3nt: TGTGCCAGCAGCTTAGAAGGGACTAGCGGGAGGGAGACCCAGTACTTC
abundance: -
d_gene: TRBD2
v_gene: TRBV13
j_gene: TRBJ2-5

CDR3aa: CATSPLRGEQFF
CDR3nt: TGCGCCACCTCCCCGCTCCGGGGTGAGCAGTTCTTC
abundance: -
d_gene: -
v_gene: TRBV10-2
j_gene: TRBJ2-1

CDR3aa: CASRTGGSLFYGYTF
CDR3nt: TGTGCCAGCAGGACAGGGGGCTCTTTATTCTATGGCTACACCTTC
abundance: -
d_gene: TRBD1
v_gene: TRBV27
j_gene: TRBJ1-2

CDR3aa: CASSSAVPGLAGGPYEQYF
CDR3nt: TGTGCCAGCAGCTCAGCCGTCCCGGGACTAGCGGGGGGCCCATACGAGCAGTACTTC
abundance: -
d_gene: TRBD2
v_gene: TRBV7-6
j_gene: TRBJ2-7

CDR3aa: CASRQGNGYTF
CDR3nt: TGTGCCAGCAGACAGGGTAATGGCTACACCTTC
abundance: once
d_gene: -
v_gene: TRBV2
j_gene: TRBJ1-2

CDR3aa: CASSYSKELNTEAFF
CDR3nt: TGTGCCAGCAGTTACTCGAAGGAGCTGAACACTGAAGCTTTCTTT
abundance: -
d_gene: -
v_gene: TRBV6-2/TRBV6-3
j_gene: TRBJ1-1

CDR3aa: CASSLGTAFNQPQHF
CDR3nt: TGTGCCAGCAGCTTGGGGACAGCCTTCAATCAGCCCCAGCATTTT
abundance: once
d_gene: -
v_gene: TRBV5-6
j_gene: TRBJ1-5

CDR3aa: CASSQESTGRHGYTF
CDR3nt: TGCGCCAGCAGCCAGGAGAGCACAGGTCGTCATGGCTACACCTTC
abundance: -
d_gene: -
v_gene: TRBV4-3
j_gene: TRBJ1-2

CDR3aa: CAFGQGEGYTF
CDR3nt: TGTGCCTTTGGACAGGGGGAAGGCTACACCTTC
abundance: -
d_gene: TRBD1
v_gene: TRBV30
j_gene: TRBJ1-2